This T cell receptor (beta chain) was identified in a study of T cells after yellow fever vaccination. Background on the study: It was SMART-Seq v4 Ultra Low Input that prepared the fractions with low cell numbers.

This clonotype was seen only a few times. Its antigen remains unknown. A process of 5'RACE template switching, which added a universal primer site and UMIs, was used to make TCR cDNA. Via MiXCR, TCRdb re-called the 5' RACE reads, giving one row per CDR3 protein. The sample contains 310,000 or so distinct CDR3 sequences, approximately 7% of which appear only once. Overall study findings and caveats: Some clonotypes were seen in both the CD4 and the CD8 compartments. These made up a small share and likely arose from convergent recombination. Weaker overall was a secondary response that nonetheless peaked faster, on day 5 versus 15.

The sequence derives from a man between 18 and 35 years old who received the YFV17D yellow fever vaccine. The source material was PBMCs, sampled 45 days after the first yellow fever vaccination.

CDR3 coding DNA: TGTGCCAGCTCACCTAGCCAGCTACAAAATAAGCAACATGAGCAGTTCTTC. Translation gives CASSPSQLQNKQHEQFF. The V gene is TRBV18, the J gene TRBJ2-1; D is unresolved. V lost 3 bases to trimming and J lost 8 bases, with 23 bases between them. Looked up from germline, CDR1 is KGHSH and CDR2 is LQKENI. The CDR3 runs to 17 residues.